Listed below are T cell receptor beta chains from one sample, sequenced in a study of cytomegalovirus exposure and HLA in healthy donors. Profiled with immunoSEQ multiplex PCR; TCRdb holds only in-frame clones, not every one. The sample holds 100,000 to 150,000 clones. The sample was PBMCs. These receptors were taken from a woman aged 40 to 50 in good health and CMV-seronegative. The CDR3 runs from the conserved cysteine through the conserved F or W. D genes are given only for firm matches.

.	TRBV6-1	TRBJ2-1	CASSEAGDVWEQFF	TGTGCCAGCAGTGAAGCGGGAGACGTGTGGGAGCAGTTCTTC
.	TRBV7-3	TRBJ1-1	CASSPSENTEAFF	TGTGCCAGCAGCCCATCAGAGAACACTGAAGCTTTCTTT
TRBD1	TRBV18	TRBJ1-4	CASSPMRGRDGEKLFF	TGTGCCAGCTCACCAATGAGGGGGCGCGATGGGGAAAAACTGTTTTTT
.	TRBV10-3	TRBJ1-2	CATETGSTNSYGYTF	TGTGCCACCGAAACAGGTTCCACCAACTCCTATGGCTACACCTTC
TRBD2	TRBV10-2	TRBJ2-1	CASSETSGALSSYNEQFF	TGCGCCAGCAGTGAGACTAGCGGGGCTCTCAGCTCCTACAATGAGCAGTTCTTC
.	TRBV6-6	TRBJ2-5	CASSLLSRQETQYF	TGTGCCAGCAGTCTTTTAAGCCGCCAAGAGACCCAGTACTTC
.	TRBV7-2	TRBJ1-4	CASSPQVPTEKLFF	TGTGCCAGCAGCCCACAGGTACCGACTGAAAAACTGTTTTTT
TRBD1	TRBV7-2	TRBJ1-4	CASSLVRWGRGVEKLFF	TGTGCCAGCAGCTTAGTACGCTGGGGCAGGGGGGTAGAAAAACTGTTTTTT
TRBD1	TRBV19	TRBJ1-5	CASSGGTGAMSNQPQHF	TGTGCCAGTAGTGGGGGGACAGGGGCGATGAGCAATCAGCCCCAGCATTTT
TRBD1	TRBV6-6	TRBJ2-1	CASRSTGRGNEQFF	TGTGCCAGCAGGTCGACAGGGAGAGGAAATGAGCAGTTCTTC
.	TRBV28	TRBJ1-1	CASHMNTEAFF	TGTGCCAGCCACATGAACACTGAAGCTTTCTTT
.	TRBV6-1	TRBJ1-3	CASSDVADPTSGNTIYF	TGTGCCAGCAGTGATGTCGCGGATCCGACCTCTGGAAACACCATATATTTT
TRBD1	TRBV5-6	TRBJ2-2	CASSLSGGNTGELFF	TGTGCCAGCAGCTTGTCAGGGGGCAACACCGGGGAGCTGTTTTTT
TRBD1	TRBV7-2	TRBJ1-2	CASRSDRDFQGYTF	TGTGCCAGCAGATCTGACAGGGATTTTCAAGGCTACACCTTC
.	TRBV18	TRBJ1-2	CASSLTGGGNDGYTF	TGTGCCAGCTCACTGACGGGAGGGGGAAATGATGGCTACACCTTC
.	TRBV27	TRBJ1-5	CASSRQSGGNQPQHF	TGTGCCAGCAGTAGACAGTCGGGGGGCAATCAGCCCCAGCATTTT
TRBD2	TRBV5-1	TRBJ2-5	CASSLERGGIQETQYF	TGCGCCAGCAGCTTGGAGCGGGGGGGAATCCAAGAGACCCAGTACTTC
TRBD2	TRBV6-5	TRBJ2-3	CASRMGLATDTQYF	TGTGCCAGCAGAATGGGACTAGCCACAGATACGCAGTATTTT
.	TRBV19	TRBJ1-2	CASSIAARGAYGYTF	TGTGCCAGTAGTATCGCCGCAAGGGGTGCCTATGGCTACACCTTC
.	TRBV2	TRBJ2-2	CASSVERTNTGELFF	TGTGCCAGCAGTGTCGAGCGCACGAACACCGGGGAGCTGTTTTTT
.	TRBV7-2	TRBJ1-2	CASSPGRLYGYTF	TGTGCCAGCAGCCCTGGTCGACTATATGGCTACACCTTC
.	TRBV10-3	TRBJ1-5	CAISERGSGQPQHF	TGTGCCATCAGTGAACGGGGTTCCGGTCAGCCCCAGCATTTT
TRBD1	TRBV6-5	TRBJ2-2	CASSYKGARAFGELFF	TGTGCCAGCAGTTACAAGGGGGCCCGGGCATTCGGGGAGCTGTTTTTT
.	TRBV12-2	TRBJ2-7	CASRSQTEGDSYYEQYF	TGTGCAAGTCGCTCCCAAACCGAGGGGGACAGTTACTACGAGCAGTACTTC
TRBD2	TRBV2	TRBJ2-5	CATRTSGGPGTQYF	TGTGCCACACGGACTAGCGGGGGGCCGGGGACCCAGTACTTC
.	TRBV6-6	TRBJ2-2	CASRGPLRGRTGELFF	TGTGCCAGCAGGGGCCCTTTGCGTGGTAGAACCGGGGAGCTGTTTTTT
TRBD1	TRBV15	TRBJ1-1	CATSTTGGNTEAFF	TGTGCCACCAGCACGACAGGGGGTAACACTGAAGCTTTCTTT
.	TRBV5-1	TRBJ1-6	CASSLDGGNSPLHF	TGCGCCAGCAGCTTGGATGGGGGGAATTCACCCCTCCACTTT
.	TRBV27	TRBJ1-5	CASSSWDRLGGPQHF	TGTGCCAGCAGTTCCTGGGACCGGCTGGGAGGGCCCCAGCATTTT
TRBD2	TRBV5-6	TRBJ2-5	CASSSSPTSGGGETQYF	TGTGCCAGCAGCTCATCGCCGACTAGCGGGGGGGGAGAGACCCAGTACTTC